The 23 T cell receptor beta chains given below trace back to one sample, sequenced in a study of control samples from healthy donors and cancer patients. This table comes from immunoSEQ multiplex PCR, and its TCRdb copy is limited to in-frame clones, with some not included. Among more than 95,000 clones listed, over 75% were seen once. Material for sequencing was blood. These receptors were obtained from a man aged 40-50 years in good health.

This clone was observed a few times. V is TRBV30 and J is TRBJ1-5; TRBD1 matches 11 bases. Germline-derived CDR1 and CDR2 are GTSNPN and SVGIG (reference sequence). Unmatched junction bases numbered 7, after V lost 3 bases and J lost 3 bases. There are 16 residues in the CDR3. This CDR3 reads CAWRSGTGGNNQPQHF. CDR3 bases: TGTGCCTGGAGGTCGGGGACAGGGGGGAACAATCAGCCCCAGCATTTT. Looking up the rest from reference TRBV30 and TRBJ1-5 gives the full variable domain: SQTIHQWPATLVQPVGSPLSLECTVEGTSNPNLYWYRQAAGRGLQLLFYSVGIGQISSEVPQNLSASRPQDRQFILSSKKLLLSDSGFYLCAWRSGTGGNNQPQHFGDGTRLSIL.

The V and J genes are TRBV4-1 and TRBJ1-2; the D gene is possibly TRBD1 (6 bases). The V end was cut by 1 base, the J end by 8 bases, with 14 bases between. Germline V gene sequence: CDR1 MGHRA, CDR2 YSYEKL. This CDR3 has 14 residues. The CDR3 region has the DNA TGCGCCAGCAGCCAAGGTTGGGGGCTTGACGGCTACACCTTC. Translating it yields CASSQGWGLDGYTF.

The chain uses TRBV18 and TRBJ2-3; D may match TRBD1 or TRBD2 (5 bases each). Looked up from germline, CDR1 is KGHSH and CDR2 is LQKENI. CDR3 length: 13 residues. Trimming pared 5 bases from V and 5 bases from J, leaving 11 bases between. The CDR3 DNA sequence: TGTGCCAGCTCAGACCGGGGACGAGATACGCAGTATTTT. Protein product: CASSDRGRDTQYF.

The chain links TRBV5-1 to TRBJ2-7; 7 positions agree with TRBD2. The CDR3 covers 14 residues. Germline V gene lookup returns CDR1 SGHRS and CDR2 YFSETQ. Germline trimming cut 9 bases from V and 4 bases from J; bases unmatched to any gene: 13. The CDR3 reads CATKRDSGGYEQYF. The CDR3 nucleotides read TGCGCCACCAAACGCGACTCCGGGGGGTACGAGCAGTACTTC.

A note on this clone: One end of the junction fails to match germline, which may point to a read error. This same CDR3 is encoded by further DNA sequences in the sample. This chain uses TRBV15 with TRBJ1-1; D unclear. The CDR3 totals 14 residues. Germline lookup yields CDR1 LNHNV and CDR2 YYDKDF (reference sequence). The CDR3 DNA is TGTGCCACAAAGTGGGAGGGCGGGAACACTGAGGCTTTCTTT. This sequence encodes CATKWEGGNTEAFF.

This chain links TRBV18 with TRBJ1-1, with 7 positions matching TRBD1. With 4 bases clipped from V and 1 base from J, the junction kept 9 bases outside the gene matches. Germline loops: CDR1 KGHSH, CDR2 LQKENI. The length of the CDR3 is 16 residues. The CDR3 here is CASSHRQGKENTEAFF. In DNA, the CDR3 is TGTGCCAGCTCACATAGACAGGGCAAGGAGAACACTGAAGCTTTCTTT.

Here the CDR3 DNA reads TGTGCCATCAGTGAGTCTCGTCGGGCAGCCTCCTACGAGCAGTACTTC. As protein: CAISESRRAASYEQYF. This chain joins TRBV10-3 and TRBJ2-7, with D unresolved. Germline lookup yields CDR1 ENHRY and CDR2 SYGVKD. The CDR3 has 16 amino acids. Deletions cut 0 bases from V and 0 bases from J, with 12 bases between.

The CDR3 loop reads CASTGRGAREQFF. The CDR3 DNA follows: TGTGCCAGCACCGGACGAGGGGCGCGTGAGCAGTTCTTC. The chain employs TRBV6-6 and TRBJ2-1, with D perhaps assigned TRBD1 or TRBD2 (5 bases each). V was cut by 7 bases and J by 9 bases, with 16 bases left in between. Germline V gene sequence: CDR1 MNHNY, CDR2 SVGAGI (reference sequence). This CDR3 has 13 residues.

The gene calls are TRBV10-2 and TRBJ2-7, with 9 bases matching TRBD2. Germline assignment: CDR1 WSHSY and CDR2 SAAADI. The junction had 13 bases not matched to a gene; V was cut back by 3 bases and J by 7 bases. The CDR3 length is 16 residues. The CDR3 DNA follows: TGCGCCAGCAGTGAAGGCCTAGCGGGGCGCCGGGGGGAGCAGTACTTC. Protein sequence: CASSEGLAGRRGEQYF.

The DNA for the CDR3 is TGCAGCGCCTCGGACGGGAACACTGAAGCTTTCTTT. It specifies CSASDGNTEAFF. The chain carries TRBV29-1 and TRBJ1-1; D ambiguous. Trimming removed 7 bases at V and 1 base at J, with 10 bases between. CDR3 length: 12 amino acids. The germline V gene has CDR1 SQVTM and CDR2 ANQGSEA.

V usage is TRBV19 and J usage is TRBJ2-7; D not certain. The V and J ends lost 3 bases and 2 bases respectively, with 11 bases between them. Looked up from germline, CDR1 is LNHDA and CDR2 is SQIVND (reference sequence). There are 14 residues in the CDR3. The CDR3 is CASSIPGPPYEQYF. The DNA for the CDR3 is TGTGCCAGTAGTATCCCAGGTCCTCCCTACGAGCAGTACTTC.

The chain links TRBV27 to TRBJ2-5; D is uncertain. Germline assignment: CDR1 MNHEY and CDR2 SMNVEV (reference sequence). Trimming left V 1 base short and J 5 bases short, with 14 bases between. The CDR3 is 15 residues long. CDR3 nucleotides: TGTGCCAGCAGTTTATTGGGTGGGTGGAGCGAGACCCAGTACTTC. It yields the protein CASSLLGGWSETQYF.

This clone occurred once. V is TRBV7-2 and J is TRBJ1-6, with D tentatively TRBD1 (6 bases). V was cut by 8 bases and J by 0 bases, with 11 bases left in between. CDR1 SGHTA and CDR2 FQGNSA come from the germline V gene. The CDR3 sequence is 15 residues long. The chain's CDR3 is CASGRGSSYNSPLHF. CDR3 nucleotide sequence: TGTGCCAGCGGCAGGGGTAGCTCCTATAATTCACCCCTCCACTTT. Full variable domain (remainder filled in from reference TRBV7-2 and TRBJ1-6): GAGVSQSPSNKVTEKGKDVELRCDPISGHTALYWYRQSLGQGLEFLIYFQGNSAPDKSGLPSDRFSAERTGGSVSTLTIQRTQQEDSAVYLCASGRGSSYNSPLHFGNGTRLTVT.

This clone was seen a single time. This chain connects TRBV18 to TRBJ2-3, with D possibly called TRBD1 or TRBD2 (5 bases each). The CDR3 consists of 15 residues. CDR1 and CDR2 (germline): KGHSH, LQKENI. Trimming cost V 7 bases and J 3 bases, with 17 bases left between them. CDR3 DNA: TGTGCCAGCTTAACCGGGACCAGCAGGACAGATACGCAGTATTTT. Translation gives CASLTGTSRTDTQYF.

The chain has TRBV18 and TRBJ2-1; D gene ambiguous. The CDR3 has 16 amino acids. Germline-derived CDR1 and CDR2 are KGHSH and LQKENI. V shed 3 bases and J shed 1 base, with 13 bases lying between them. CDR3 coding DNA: TGTGCCAGCTCACCCGGGCCCGGCCGGTCCTACAATGAGCAGTTCTTC. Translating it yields CASSPGPGRSYNEQFF. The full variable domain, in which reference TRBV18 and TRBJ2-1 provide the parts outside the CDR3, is NAGVMQNPRHLVRRRGQEARLRCSPMKGHSHVYWYRQLPEEGLKFMVYLQKENIIDESGMPKERFSAEFPKEGPSILRIQQVVRGDSAAYFCASSPGPGRSYNEQFFGPGTRLTVL.

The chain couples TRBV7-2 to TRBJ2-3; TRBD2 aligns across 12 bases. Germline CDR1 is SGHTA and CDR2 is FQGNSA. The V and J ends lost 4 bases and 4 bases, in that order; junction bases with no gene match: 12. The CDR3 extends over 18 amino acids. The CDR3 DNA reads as TGTGCCAGCAGCTCTCGGCTAGCGGGGGGGCTTACTTCAGATACGCAGTATTTT. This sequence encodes CASSSRLAGGLTSDTQYF.

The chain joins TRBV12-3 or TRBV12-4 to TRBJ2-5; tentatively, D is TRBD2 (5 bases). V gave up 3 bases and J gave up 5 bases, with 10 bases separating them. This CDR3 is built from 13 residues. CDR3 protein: CASSFGVGETQYF. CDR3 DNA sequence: TGTGCCAGCAGTTTCGGGGTGGGCGAGACCCAGTACTTC.

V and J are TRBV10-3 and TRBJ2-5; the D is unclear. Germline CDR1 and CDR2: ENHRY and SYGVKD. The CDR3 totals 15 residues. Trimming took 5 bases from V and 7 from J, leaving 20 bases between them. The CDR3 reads CAISPGWARDRTQYF. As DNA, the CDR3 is TGTGCCATCAGTCCCGGCTGGGCGAGAGATCGGACCCAGTACTTC.

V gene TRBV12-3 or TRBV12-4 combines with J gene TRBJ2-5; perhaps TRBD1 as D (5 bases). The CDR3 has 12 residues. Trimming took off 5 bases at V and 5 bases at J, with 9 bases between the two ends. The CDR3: CASSQGRETQYF. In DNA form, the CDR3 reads TGTGCCAGCAGTCAGGGTAGGGAGACCCAGTACTTC.

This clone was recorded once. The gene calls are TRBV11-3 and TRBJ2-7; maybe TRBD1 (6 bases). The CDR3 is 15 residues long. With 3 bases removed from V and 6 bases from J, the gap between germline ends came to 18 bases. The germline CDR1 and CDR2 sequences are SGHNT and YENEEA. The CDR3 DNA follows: TGTGCCAGCAGCTTGTCTCAGGGGCGTTTAATCGAGCAGTACTTC. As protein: CASSLSQGRLIEQYF. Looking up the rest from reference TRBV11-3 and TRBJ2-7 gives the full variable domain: EAGVVQSPRYKIIEKKQPVAFWCNPISGHNTLYWYLQNLGQGPELLIRYENEEAVDDSQLPKDRFSAERLKGVDSTLKIQPAELGDSAVYLCASSLSQGRLIEQYFGPGTRLTVT.

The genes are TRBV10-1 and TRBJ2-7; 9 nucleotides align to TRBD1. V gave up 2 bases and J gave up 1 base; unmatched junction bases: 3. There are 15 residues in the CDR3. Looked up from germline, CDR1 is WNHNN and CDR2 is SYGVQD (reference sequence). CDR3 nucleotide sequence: TGCGCCAGCAGTGAGATAGGGACAGGGTCCTACGAGCAGTACTTC. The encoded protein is CASSEIGTGSYEQYF.

CDR3 in amino acids: CASSLAPSRGSNYGYTF. CDR3 sequence (DNA): TGTGCCAGCAGCTTAGCGCCTTCCAGGGGTTCTAACTATGGCTACACCTTC. V is TRBV7-6 and J is TRBJ1-2, with D possibly being TRBD1 (6 bases). In germline, CDR1 is SGHVS, CDR2 FNYEAQ. The CDR3 runs to 17 residues. V was clipped by 0 bases and J by 0 bases, with 14 bases between them.

This CDR3 is CASSYAGRPEETQYF. DNA of the CDR3: TGTGCCAGCAGTTATGCGGGACGACCCGAAGAGACCCAGTACTTC. The J gene is TRBJ2-5, the V gene TRBV6-2 or TRBV6-3; the D gene is possibly TRBD2 (6 bases). Per germline, CDR1 MNHEY and CDR2 SVGEGT. This CDR3 is 15 amino acids long. The V gene lost 3 bases and the J gene lost 3 bases, with 14 bases spanning the gap.